These 18 T cell receptor beta chains were all obtained from the same sample, sequenced in a study of CD8 T cells in ankylosing spondylitis. Study results and limitations: About 8 highly homologous variants made up a TCR beta motif, and this motif appeared characteristic of ankylosing spondylitis blood.

TCRdb re-called the 5' RACE reads through MiXCR, storing one row per CDR3 protein. The sample shows about 840,000 distinct CDR3 sequences, about an eighth of them seen only once. Their antigens are not known. Sequenced material: blood, either unsorted or a sorted T cell fraction (not recorded which). These receptors originate from a male donor with ankylosing spondylitis.

This clonotype was observed a few times. The chain carries TRBV10-3 and TRBJ2-2; TRBD2 agrees at 8 bases. This CDR3 region has 15 residues. The germline V gene encodes CDR1 ENHRY and CDR2 SYGVKD. J gave up 8 bases and V 6 bases, and 11 bases lay outside the gene matches. For the CDR3, the DNA is TGTGCCATCAGGAGTTCCGGGACTAGGAGTGGGGAGCTGTTTTTT. Amino acids: CAIRSSGTRSGELFF.

This clonotype has just a few counts. This chain connects TRBV12-3 or TRBV12-4 to TRBJ1-1; maybe TRBD1 (5 bases). Trimming pared 5 bases from V and 4 bases from J, leaving 14 bases between. CDR3 size: 14 residues. CDR3: CASSPWGPRTEAFF. The CDR3 region has the DNA TGTGCCAGCAGTCCTTGGGGACCCCGCACTGAAGCTTTCTTT.

This clonotype has ten or more counts. V usage is TRBV7-2 and J usage is TRBJ2-1; 10 bases are a match to TRBD2. The CDR3 has 14 residues. The germline CDR1 and CDR2 sequences are SGHTA and FQGNSA. J lost 11 bases, V lost 3 bases, and 7 bases had no gene match. This CDR3 is CASSFEPSGRQQFF. The CDR3 region has the DNA TGTGCCAGCAGCTTTGAGCCTAGCGGGAGACAGCAGTTCTTC.

The table lists this clonotype with many counts. This chain uses TRBV30 with TRBJ1-1; D is undetermined. This CDR3 spans 13 amino acids. V was cut by 5 bases and J by 0 bases, with 10 bases left in between. Germline V CDR1 and CDR2: GTSNPN, SVGIG (reference sequence). CDR3 sequence: CAWVNTVNTEAFF. CDR3 DNA: TGTGCCTGGGTAAATACAGTGAACACTGAAGCTTTCTTT.

The sample holds many counts of this clonotype. J is TRBJ1-1 and V is TRBV7-9; D is undetermined. Trimming removed 4 bases at V and 13 bases at J, with 16 bases between. The CDR3 consists of 12 residues. Germline CDR1 SEHNR, CDR2 FQNEAQ (reference sequence). CDR3 bases: TGTGCCAGCAGCTCTAGTAGGCAGTGGATTTTCTTT. Protein sequence: CASSSSRQWIFF.

The chain uses TRBV12-3 or TRBV12-4 and TRBJ1-5, with D possibly being TRBD1 (6 bases). Trimming shortened V by 6 bases and J by 6 bases, and 12 bases separated the two germline ends. This CDR3 has 13 residues. The CDR3 sequence: CASSNRVGQPQHF. The CDR3 nucleotides are TGTGCCAGCAGCAACAGGGTGGGTCAGCCCCAGCATTTT.

V usage is TRBV18 and J usage is TRBJ2-2; perhaps D is TRBD1 or TRBD2 (5 bases each). CDR3 length: 16 amino acids. Trimming took off 1 base at V and 1 base at J, with 10 bases between the two ends. Germline CDR1 is KGHSH and CDR2 is LQKENI. CDR3: CASSPRQGENTGELFF. In DNA, the CDR3 is TGTGCCAGCTCACCACGGCAGGGAGAGAACACCGGGGAGCTGTTTTTT.

This clonotype was seen more than once but under ten times. The V call is TRBV20-1, the J call TRBJ1-2; D possibly corresponds to TRBD1 (6 bases). In germline, CDR1 is DFQATT, CDR2 SNEGSKA (reference sequence). V lost 4 bases, J lost 4 bases, and 13 bases lay in between. The CDR3 is 13 amino acids. CDR3 loop: CSATDPGAYGYTF. Here the CDR3 DNA reads TGCAGTGCTACCGATCCAGGGGCCTATGGCTACACCTTC.

The genes are TRBV6-1 and TRBJ2-7, with unresolved D. The V gene's germline CDR1 is MNHNS and CDR2 SASEGT. This CDR3 has 12 amino acids. V shed 7 bases and J shed 3 bases, with 10 bases lying between them. The CDR3 loop reads CASKDPFYEQYF. The CDR3 bases are TGTGCCAGCAAAGACCCTTTCTACGAGCAGTACTTC.

This clonotype was seen only a few times. This chain links TRBV5-1 with TRBJ1-1, with 9 bases that match TRBD1. V was clipped by 4 bases and J by 5 bases; unmatched bases: 9. The CDR3 consists of 15 residues. Looked up from germline, CDR1 is SGHRS and CDR2 is YFSETQ. The CDR3 region is CASSRGGQGITEAFF. The CDR3 DNA follows: TGCGCCAGCAGCCGGGGGGGACAGGGTATAACTGAAGCTTTCTTT.

The table lists this clonotype with many counts. This chain connects TRBV20-1 to TRBJ1-2; 10 bases are a match to TRBD1. V was pared by 0 bases and J by 5 bases, with 6 bases of the junction left unmatched. The CDR3 spans 15 residues. Germline V gene lookup returns CDR1 DFQATT and CDR2 SNEGSKA (reference sequence). Written as DNA, the CDR3 is TGCAGTGCTAGAGACTCGGACAGGGGGGCTTATGGCTACACCTTC. It encodes CSARDSDRGAYGYTF.

This clonotype was observed at least ten times. This chain connects TRBV27 to TRBJ1-1; a weak D match, TRBD1 (5 bases). The CDR3 runs to 14 residues. V was trimmed by 5 bases and J by 3 bases, leaving 13 bases between them. Germline CDR1 MNHEY, CDR2 SMNVEV (reference sequence). The CDR3 sequence is CASSPFGGDTEAFF. As DNA, the CDR3 is TGTGCCAGCAGTCCTTTCGGGGGAGACACTGAAGCTTTCTTT.

The gene calls are TRBV24-1 and TRBJ2-1; 11 bases map to TRBD2. Germline V lookup: CDR1 KGHDR, CDR2 SFDVKD. V gave up 9 bases and J gave up 8 bases; unmatched junction bases: 11. The CDR3 totals 15 residues. This CDR3 reads CATGVSGGAVDEQFF. Here the CDR3 DNA reads TGTGCCACCGGGGTTAGCGGGGGGGCCGTCGATGAGCAGTTCTTC.

This clonotype came up a few times. The rearrangement joins TRBV6-1 to TRBJ1-1; 10 positions agree with TRBD1. Per the germline V gene, CDR1 is MNHNS and CDR2 is SASEGT. V lost 6 bases to trimming and J lost 10 bases; unmatched junction nucleotides: 8. This CDR3 has 13 residues. CDR3 protein: CASRPLGQGRAFF. CDR3 in DNA: TGTGCCAGCAGACCCTTGGGACAGGGGAGAGCTTTCTTT.

There are many counts of this clonotype. The chain links TRBV20-1 to TRBJ1-1, with D possibly matching TRBD1 (5 bases). Germline V lookup: CDR1 DFQATT, CDR2 SNEGSKA (reference sequence). The CDR3 runs to 12 residues. The CDR3 sequence is CSPFMTVDEAFF. The CDR3 nucleotides are TGCAGCCCATTCATGACAGTAGATGAAGCTTTCTTT.

The chain joins TRBV5-1 to TRBJ2-7; weak D call: TRBD1 (6 bases). The CDR3 totals 13 residues. Trimming left V 2 bases short and J 5 bases short, with 11 bases between. Germline CDR1 and CDR2: SGHRS and YFSETQ. The CDR3 reads CASSLTGIHEQYF. Here the CDR3 DNA reads TGCGCCAGCAGCTTAACAGGGATCCACGAGCAGTACTTC.

This chain uses TRBV20-1 with TRBJ2-1; D remains unclear. The CDR3 length is 13 residues. Trimming took 3 bases from V and 0 from J, leaving 6 bases between them. The germline CDR1 and CDR2 sequences are DFQATT and SNEGSKA (reference sequence). This CDR3 reads CSASFGSYNEQFF. Here the CDR3 DNA reads TGCAGTGCTAGTTTCGGCTCCTACAATGAGCAGTTCTTC.

The V gene is TRBV20-1, the J gene TRBJ2-1; 12 nucleotides line up with TRBD2. The CDR3 covers 16 residues. CDR1 and CDR2 from the germline V gene are DFQATT and SNEGSKA (reference sequence). After removal of 1 base from V and 7 bases from J, the junction contained 8 bases not matched to a gene. Here the CDR3 DNA reads TGCAGTGCTAGAGTCCCCCCTAGCGGGGGGGTGAATGAGCAGTTCTTC. Protein sequence: CSARVPPSGGVNEQFF.